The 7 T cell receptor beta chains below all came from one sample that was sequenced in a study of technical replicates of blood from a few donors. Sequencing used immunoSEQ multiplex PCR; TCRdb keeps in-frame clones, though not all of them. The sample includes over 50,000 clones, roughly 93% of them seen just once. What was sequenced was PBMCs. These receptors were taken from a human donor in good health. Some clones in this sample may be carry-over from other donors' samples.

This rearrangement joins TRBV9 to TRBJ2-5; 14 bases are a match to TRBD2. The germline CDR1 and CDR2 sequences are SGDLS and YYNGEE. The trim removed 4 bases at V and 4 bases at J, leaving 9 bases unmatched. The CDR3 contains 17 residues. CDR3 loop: CASSPQPGLAGVETQYF. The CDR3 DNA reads TGTGCCAGCAGCCCCCAACCGGGACTAGCGGGAGTAGAGACCCAGTACTTC.

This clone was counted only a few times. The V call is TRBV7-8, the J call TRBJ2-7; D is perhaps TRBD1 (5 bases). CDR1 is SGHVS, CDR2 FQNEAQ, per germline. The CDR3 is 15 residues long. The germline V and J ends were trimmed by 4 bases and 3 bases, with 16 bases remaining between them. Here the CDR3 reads CASSSPWGSHYEQYF. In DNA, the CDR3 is TGTGCCAGCAGCTCCCCCTGGGGCAGCCACTACGAGCAGTACTTC.

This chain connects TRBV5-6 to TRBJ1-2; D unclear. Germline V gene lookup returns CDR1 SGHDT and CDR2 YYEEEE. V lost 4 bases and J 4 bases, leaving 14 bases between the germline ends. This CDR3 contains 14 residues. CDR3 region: CASSPRWISYGYTF. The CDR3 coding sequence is TGTGCCAGCAGCCCGCGGTGGATTAGCTATGGCTACACCTTC.

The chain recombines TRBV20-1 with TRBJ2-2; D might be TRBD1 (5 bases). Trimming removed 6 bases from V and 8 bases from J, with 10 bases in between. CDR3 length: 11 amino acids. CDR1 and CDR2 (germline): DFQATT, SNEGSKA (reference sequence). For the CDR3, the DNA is TGCAGTGCATCAGGGTTGGGGGAGCTGTTTTTT. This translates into CSASGLGELFF.

The CDR3 sequence is CASRDGTGDEKLFF. The CDR3 DNA is TGCGCCAGCAGAGACGGGACAGGGGACGAAAAACTGTTTTTT. This chain connects TRBV5-1 to TRBJ1-4, with TRBD1 identical over 10 bases. Germline lookup yields CDR1 SGHRS and CDR2 YFSETQ. CDR3 length: 14 amino acids. J lost 8 bases, V lost 5 bases, and 6 bases had no gene match.

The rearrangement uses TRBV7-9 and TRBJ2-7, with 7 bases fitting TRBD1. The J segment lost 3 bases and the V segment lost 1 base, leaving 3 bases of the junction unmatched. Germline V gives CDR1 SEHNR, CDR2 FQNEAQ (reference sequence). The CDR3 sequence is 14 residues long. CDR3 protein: CASSLGQGLYEQYF. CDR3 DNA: TGTGCCAGCAGCTTAGGACAGGGCCTCTACGAGCAGTACTTC.

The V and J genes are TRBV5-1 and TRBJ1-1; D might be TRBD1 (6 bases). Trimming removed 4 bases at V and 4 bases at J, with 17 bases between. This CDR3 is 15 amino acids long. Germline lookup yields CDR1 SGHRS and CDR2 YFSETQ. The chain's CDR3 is CASSIRGGASTEAFF. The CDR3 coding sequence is TGCGCCAGCAGCATACGAGGGGGGGCGAGCACTGAAGCTTTCTTT.